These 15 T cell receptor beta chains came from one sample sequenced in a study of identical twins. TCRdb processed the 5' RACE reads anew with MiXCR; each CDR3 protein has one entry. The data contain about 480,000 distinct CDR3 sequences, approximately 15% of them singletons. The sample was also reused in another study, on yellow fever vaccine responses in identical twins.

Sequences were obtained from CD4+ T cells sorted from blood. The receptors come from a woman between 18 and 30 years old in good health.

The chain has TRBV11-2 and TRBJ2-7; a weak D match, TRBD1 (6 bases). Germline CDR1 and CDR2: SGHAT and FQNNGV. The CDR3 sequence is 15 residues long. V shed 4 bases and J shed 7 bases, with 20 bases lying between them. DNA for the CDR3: TGTGCCAGCAGCTATATTACAGGGTCCCAGTCAGAGCAGTACTTC. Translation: CASSYITGSQSEQYF.

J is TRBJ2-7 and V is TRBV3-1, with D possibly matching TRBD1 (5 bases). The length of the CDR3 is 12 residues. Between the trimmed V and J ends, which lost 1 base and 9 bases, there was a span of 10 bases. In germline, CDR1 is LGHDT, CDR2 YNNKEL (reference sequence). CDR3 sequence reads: CASSQAKGAQYF. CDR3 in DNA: TGTGCCAGCAGCCAAGCTAAAGGGGCGCAGTACTTC.

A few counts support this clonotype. The CDR3 DNA is TGTGCCAGCAGTTACTACGGACAGGGAGGAAATGAGCAGTTCTTC. It specifies CASSYYGQGGNEQFF. V gene TRBV6-5 combines with J gene TRBJ2-1, with 8 bases identical to TRBD1. This CDR3 is built from 15 residues. In germline, CDR1 is MNHEY, CDR2 SVGAGI. V dropped 1 base and J dropped 7; count of bases not matched to a gene: 6.

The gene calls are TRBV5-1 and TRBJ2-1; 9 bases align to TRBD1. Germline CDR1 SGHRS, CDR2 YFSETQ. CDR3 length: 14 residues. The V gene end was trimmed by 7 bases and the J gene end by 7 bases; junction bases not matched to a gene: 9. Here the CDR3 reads CASLLTGGANEQFF. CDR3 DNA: TGCGCCAGCCTGTTGACAGGGGGGGCGAATGAGCAGTTCTTC.

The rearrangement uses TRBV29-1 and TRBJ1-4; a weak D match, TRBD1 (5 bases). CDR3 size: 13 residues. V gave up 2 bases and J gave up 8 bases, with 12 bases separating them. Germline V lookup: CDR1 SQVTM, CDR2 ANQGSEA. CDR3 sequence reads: CSVEPASGEKLFF. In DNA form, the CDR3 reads TGCAGCGTTGAACCAGCCTCAGGGGAAAAACTGTTTTTT. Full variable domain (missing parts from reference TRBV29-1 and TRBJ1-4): SAVISQKPSRDICQRGTSLTIQCQVDSQVTMMFWYRQQPGQSLTLIATANQGSEATYESGFVIDKFPISRPNLTFSTLTVSNMSPEDSSIYLCSVEPASGEKLFFGSGTQLSVL.

In DNA, the CDR3 is TGTGCCAGTGGAAAAAATGGCCAGGGGGCGCGTGAGCAGTTCTTC. It encodes CASGKNGQGAREQFF. The chain joins TRBV19 to TRBJ2-1; 8 positions agree with TRBD1. The CDR3 runs 15 residues. The germline gives CDR1 LNHDA, CDR2 SQIVND (reference sequence). V shed 8 bases and J 9 bases; nucleotides not matched to a gene: 15.

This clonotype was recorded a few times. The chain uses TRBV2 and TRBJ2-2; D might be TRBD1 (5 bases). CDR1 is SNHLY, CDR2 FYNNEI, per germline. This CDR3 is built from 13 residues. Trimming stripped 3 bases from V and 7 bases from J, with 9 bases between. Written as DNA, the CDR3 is TGTGCCAGCAGTGACAGGGTCAACGGGGAGCTGTTTTTT. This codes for CASSDRVNGELFF.

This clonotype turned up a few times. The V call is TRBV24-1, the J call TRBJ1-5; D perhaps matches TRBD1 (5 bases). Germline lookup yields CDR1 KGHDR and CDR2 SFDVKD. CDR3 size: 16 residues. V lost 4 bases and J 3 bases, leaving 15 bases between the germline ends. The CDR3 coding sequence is TGTGCCACCAGTGACTCCGGGACGTTTCCCAATCAGCCCCAGCATTTT. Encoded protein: CATSDSGTFPNQPQHF.

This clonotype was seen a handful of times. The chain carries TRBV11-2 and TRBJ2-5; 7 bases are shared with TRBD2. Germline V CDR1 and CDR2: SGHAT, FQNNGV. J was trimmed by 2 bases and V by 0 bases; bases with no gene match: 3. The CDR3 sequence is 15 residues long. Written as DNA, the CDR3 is TGTGCCAGCAGCTTAGATCCCGGGGGGCAAGAGACCCAGTACTTC. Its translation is CASSLDPGGQETQYF.

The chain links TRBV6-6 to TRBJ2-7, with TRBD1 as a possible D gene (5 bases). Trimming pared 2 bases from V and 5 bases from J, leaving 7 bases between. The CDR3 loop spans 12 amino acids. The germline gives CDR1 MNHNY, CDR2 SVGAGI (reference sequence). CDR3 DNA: TGTGCCAGCAGTTACCAGGGAAACGAGCAGTACTTC. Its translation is CASSYQGNEQYF.

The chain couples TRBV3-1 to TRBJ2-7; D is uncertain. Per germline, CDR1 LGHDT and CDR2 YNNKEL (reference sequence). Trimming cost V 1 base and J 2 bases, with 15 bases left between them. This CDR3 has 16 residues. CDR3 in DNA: TGTGCCAGCAGCCAAGCCGGGCGACGGGTGGCCTACGAGCAGTACTTC. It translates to CASSQAGRRVAYEQYF.

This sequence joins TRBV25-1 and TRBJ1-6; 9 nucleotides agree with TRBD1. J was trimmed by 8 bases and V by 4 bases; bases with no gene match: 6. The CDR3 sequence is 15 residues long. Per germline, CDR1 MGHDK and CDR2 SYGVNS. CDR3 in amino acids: CASSGWTGEDSPLHF. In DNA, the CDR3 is TGTGCCAGCAGTGGTTGGACAGGGGAGGATTCACCCCTCCACTTT.

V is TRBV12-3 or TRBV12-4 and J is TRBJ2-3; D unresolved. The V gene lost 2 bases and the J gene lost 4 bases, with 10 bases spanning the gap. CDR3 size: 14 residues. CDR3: CASSLRQDPDTQYF. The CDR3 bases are TGTGCCAGCAGTTTAAGGCAGGACCCAGATACGCAGTATTTT.

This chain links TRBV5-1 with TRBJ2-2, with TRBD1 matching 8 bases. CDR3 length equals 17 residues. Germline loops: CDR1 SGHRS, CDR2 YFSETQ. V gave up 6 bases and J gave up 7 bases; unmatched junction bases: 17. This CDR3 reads CASIETTGTGRSGELFF. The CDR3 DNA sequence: TGCGCCAGCATCGAAACGACCGGGACAGGTCGTAGCGGGGAGCTGTTTTTT.

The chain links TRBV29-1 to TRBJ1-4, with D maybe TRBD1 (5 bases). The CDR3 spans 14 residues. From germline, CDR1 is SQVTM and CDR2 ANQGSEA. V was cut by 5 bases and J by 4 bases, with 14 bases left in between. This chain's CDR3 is CSVREGRINEKLFF. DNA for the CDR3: TGCAGCGTTCGTGAGGGGCGTATTAATGAAAAACTGTTTTTT.